This entry concerns a single T cell receptor (beta chain). Antigen: not known. Measured with immunoSEQ multiplex PCR; TCRdb has only the in-frame clones, and not every one. Altogether under 85,000 clones are present, roughly 85% being singletons, with the ten largest covering roughly 3.1%. Patients with autoimmune history or systemic immunosuppression were excluded. This specimen belongs to a study of OX40 agonist ivuxolimab in advanced cancers. Whole-study context: At doses from 0.01 to 10 mg/kg, patients were given intravenous ivuxolimab every 2 weeks.

CDR1 SGDLS and CDR2 YYNGEE come from the germline V gene. The CDR3 covers 14 residues. V dropped 0 bases and J dropped 2 bases, with 9 bases sitting between them. General observations from the study: Compared with CD4+, CD8+ T cells on average had more expanded clones.

The rearrangement links TRBV9 to TRBJ2-7; unclear D gene. The source of this sequence is an adult with an advanced solid tumor such as melanoma, head and neck, liver or kidney cancer. The input for sequencing was CD4+ or CD8+ T cells sorted from blood, taken in a trial of the OX40 agonist ivuxolimab. The CDR3 sequence is CASSVVAETYEQYF. CDR3 coding DNA: TGTGCCAGCAGCGTAGTGGCAGAGACCTACGAGCAGTACTTC.